This entry lists 25 T cell receptor beta chains sequenced from one sample in a study of blood T cells in healthy people across ages. It was with a sample-barcoded 5' primer and a J-beta primer mix that a second PCR of roughly 6 to 12 cycles was run. TCRdb analysed the 5' RACE reads with MiXCR anew, one entry per CDR3 protein. The sample comprises 600,000 to 850,000 distinct CDR3 sequences, 20% to 25% of which are singletons, and roughly a tenth rests with the top ten. These same data were also listed under a study on T cells of mothers and their children.

Sequencing was carried out using blood. These receptors all come from a boy younger than 18 in good health.

The J gene is TRBJ2-1, the V gene TRBV29-1; D not certain. V lost 0 bases and J lost 10, with 13 bases in between. There are 13 residues in the CDR3. Germline V gene data show CDR1 as SQVTM and CDR2 as ANQGSEA. CDR3 in amino acids: CSVEDLSSGEQFF. The CDR3 DNA follows: TGCAGCGTTGAAGATCTAAGTTCTGGAGAGCAGTTCTTC.

This clonotype has only a few counts. The rearrangement joins TRBV3-1 to TRBJ2-3, with D unclear. The CDR3 length is 14 residues. CDR1 and CDR2 (germline): LGHDT, YNNKEL (reference sequence). Deletions cut 0 bases from V and 0 bases from J, with 4 bases between. CDR3 bases: TGTGCCAGCAGCCAAGAAAGCAGCACAGATACGCAGTATTTT. Its protein product is CASSQESSTDTQYF.

The chain joins TRBV6-1 to TRBJ2-7; D gene uncertain. This CDR3 has 14 residues. The V and J ends lost 8 bases and 2 bases respectively, with 16 bases between them. CDR1 is MNHNS and CDR2 is SASEGT in the germline V gene. The CDR3: CASGEASLTYEQYF. The CDR3 bases are TGTGCCAGCGGAGAGGCTTCTCTAACCTACGAGCAGTACTTC.

This clonotype was observed a few times. The chain is built from TRBV4-1 and TRBJ2-1, with 7 bases lining up with TRBD2. Germline lookup yields CDR1 MGHRA and CDR2 YSYEKL. After removal of 3 bases from V and 7 bases from J, the junction contained 3 bases not matched to a gene. The CDR3 totals 13 residues. The CDR3 sequence: CASSHILANEQFF. CDR3 DNA sequence: TGCGCCAGCAGCCACATACTAGCGAATGAGCAGTTCTTC.

This clonotype was counted a few times. V is TRBV5-1 and J is TRBJ2-3, with D perhaps TRBD2 (5 bases). The V gene lost 3 bases and the J gene lost 0 bases, with 14 bases spanning the gap. CDR3 length: 16 amino acids. In germline, CDR1 is SGHRS, CDR2 YFSETQ. CDR3 sequence: CASSWTLAGSTDTQYF. The CDR3 region has the DNA TGCGCCAGCAGCTGGACTCTCGCCGGGAGCACAGATACGCAGTATTTT.

This clonotype was counted between two and nine times. V gene TRBV29-1 combines with J gene TRBJ2-1; no firm D call. With 5 bases removed from V and 5 bases from J, the gap between germline ends came to 13 bases. CDR1 SQVTM and CDR2 ANQGSEA come from the germline V gene. The CDR3 is 13 amino acids. Here the CDR3 DNA reads TGCAGCGTTCGAGGTCTGAGAAACAATGAGCAGTTCTTC. It yields the protein CSVRGLRNNEQFF.

The chain uses TRBV12-3 or TRBV12-4 and TRBJ2-5; 8 bases align to TRBD1. Losses at the gene ends were 3 bases for V and 2 bases for J; bases not matched to a gene: 8. This CDR3 is 16 amino acids long. The CDR3 here is CASSFPTGGRQETQYF. The DNA of the CDR3 is TGTGCCAGCAGTTTCCCAACAGGGGGGAGGCAAGAGACCCAGTACTTC.

V is TRBV12-3 or TRBV12-4 and J is TRBJ2-5, with D perhaps TRBD1 or TRBD2 (5 bases each). The CDR3 consists of 15 residues. The germline V and J ends were trimmed by 6 bases and 3 bases, with 17 bases remaining between them. The CDR3 region has the DNA TGTGCCAGCAGATGGGGACCAGCGAAAAAAGAGACCCAGTACTTC. It translates to CASRWGPAKKETQYF.

V and J are TRBV28 and TRBJ2-3; D is perhaps TRBD2 (5 bases). Trimming shortened V by 3 bases and J by 2 bases, and 12 bases separated the two germline ends. CDR1 and CDR2 from the germline V gene are MDHEN and SYDVKM. The CDR3 has 15 residues. The CDR3 sequence is CASSLGRGYTDTQYF. The CDR3 bases are TGTGCCAGCAGTTTGGGTCGGGGATACACAGATACGCAGTATTTT.

This clonotype was counted between two and nine times. This chain links TRBV29-1 with TRBJ1-4; D is perhaps TRBD1 (6 bases). Germline V lookup: CDR1 SQVTM, CDR2 ANQGSEA. The CDR3 consists of 13 residues. V lost 4 bases to trimming and J lost 8 bases, with 14 bases between them. The CDR3 region is CSVAPGGREKLFF. The CDR3 nucleotides are TGCAGCGTTGCCCCGGGGGGCCGGGAAAAACTGTTTTTT.

The chain joins TRBV7-2 to TRBJ2-1; D might be TRBD1 (5 bases). Between the trimmed V and J ends, which lost 2 bases and 6 bases, there was a span of 11 bases. Germline assignment: CDR1 SGHTA and CDR2 FQGNSA. The CDR3 is 14 amino acids. CDR3 nucleotide sequence: TGTGCCAGCAGCTTATACAGGTCGAGCAATGAGCAGTTCTTC. Protein product: CASSLYRSSNEQFF.

This clonotype was picked up a small number of times. The chain links TRBV9 to TRBJ2-3; no clear D. Germline V gives CDR1 SGDLS, CDR2 YYNGEE. V was cut by 0 bases and J by 1 base, with 6 bases left in between. This CDR3 region has 14 residues. Here the CDR3 DNA reads TGTGCCAGCAGCGTAGATGTAGGCACAGATACGCAGTATTTT. This sequence encodes CASSVDVGTDTQYF.

The chain couples TRBV7-9 to TRBJ1-2; D is unresolved. Trimming cost V 4 bases and J 3 bases, with 9 bases left between them. CDR3 length: 13 amino acids. CDR1 is SEHNR, CDR2 FQNEAQ, per germline (reference sequence). Here the CDR3 DNA reads TGTGCCAGCAGCTGGGAGGCTTACTATGGCTACACCTTC. Protein product: CASSWEAYYGYTF.

V is TRBV9 and J is TRBJ2-2; no definite D call. This CDR3 spans 12 amino acids. Per germline, CDR1 SGDLS and CDR2 YYNGEE. V lost 0 bases to trimming and J lost 7 bases, with 4 bases between them. The DNA for the CDR3 is TGTGCCAGCAGCGTAGCTTTCGGGGAGCTGTTTTTT. It translates to CASSVAFGELFF.

The J gene is TRBJ1-1, the V gene TRBV20-1; D remains unclear. Germline V gene sequence: CDR1 DFQATT, CDR2 SNEGSKA (reference sequence). CDR3 size: 13 residues. Between the trimmed V and J ends, which lost 3 bases and 3 bases, there was a span of 11 bases. CDR3 in amino acids: CSASIFRDTEAFF. CDR3 in DNA: TGCAGTGCTAGCATCTTCCGGGACACTGAAGCTTTCTTT.

This clonotype has a handful of counts. The chain uses TRBV6-8 and TRBJ2-2, with no clear D. The germline V and J ends were trimmed by 0 bases and 6 bases, with 23 bases remaining between them. The germline gives CDR1 MNHGY, CDR2 SAAAGT. This CDR3 has 19 residues. The CDR3 nucleotides read TGTGCCAGCAGTTACTCGATCGCCTCTCTATCTCCGGTACCCGGGGAGCTGTTTTTT. The encoded protein is CASSYSIASLSPVPGELFF.

The chain recombines TRBV28 with TRBJ2-5; TRBD1 agrees at 10 bases. Losses at the gene ends were 5 bases for V and 11 bases for J; bases not matched to a gene: 8. The germline CDR1 and CDR2 sequences are MDHEN and SYDVKM. This CDR3 comprises 13 residues. CDR3 coding DNA: TGTGCCAGCAGTACCCCGGACAGGGGGGAGCAGTACTTC. This codes for CASSTPDRGEQYF.

The chain recombines TRBV4-2 with TRBJ2-7, with 7 bases that match TRBD2. Trimming cost V 3 bases and J 7 bases; bases outside gene matches: 12. The CDR3 is 15 amino acids. Germline values: CDR1 LGHNA, CDR2 YNFKEQ. The CDR3 bases are TGTGCCAGCAGCCAGACTCTAGCGGACTACGGGGAGCAGTACTTC. This encodes CASSQTLADYGEQYF.

As for this clonotype: A junction end diverges from the germline sequence, so it may reflect a read error. The rearrangement uses TRBV7-7 and TRBJ2-5; possibly TRBD2 for D (6 bases). Germline V gene lookup returns CDR1 SSHAT and CDR2 FNYEAQ (reference sequence). This CDR3 is built from 13 residues. CDR3 nucleotide sequence: TGTGCTAGCAGCTTAGAACGGGAGACCCGTGCCTTCTTC. Its protein is CASSLERETRAFF.

The chain couples TRBV28 to TRBJ1-4; 7 bases fit TRBD1. Germline V gene sequence: CDR1 MDHEN, CDR2 SYDVKM. This CDR3 contains 18 residues. The V and J ends lost 6 bases and 0 bases, in that order; junction bases with no gene match: 13. The CDR3 sequence: CASSPLRQGRATNEKLFF. The CDR3 bases are TGTGCCAGCAGCCCCTTACGACAGGGACGTGCAACTAATGAAAAACTGTTTTTT.

This clonotype was counted between two and nine times. The V call is TRBV5-4, the J call TRBJ2-5; 9 bases are shared with TRBD1. The DNA end is more similar to TRBJ2-1, so the J call may be wrong. The CDR3 is 13 amino acids. Germline V gene data show CDR1 as SGHNT and CDR2 as YYREEE (reference sequence). CDR3 in DNA: TGTGCCAGCAGCCGCACAGGGGGCAGCGAGCAGTTCTTC. As protein: CASSRTGGSEQFF.

A few counts support this clonotype. This chain uses TRBV20-1 with TRBJ2-3; a possible D gene is TRBD2 (5 bases). Per the germline V gene, CDR1 is DFQATT and CDR2 is SNEGSKA (reference sequence). V lost 2 bases and J lost 4, with 13 bases in between. CDR3 length: 14 residues. The CDR3 nucleotides read TGCAGTGCTAGATTATGGGGAGTCCCAGATACGCAGTATTTT. Its protein product is CSARLWGVPDTQYF.

V is TRBV7-3 and J is TRBJ1-1, with 8 bases lining up with TRBD1. CDR1 is SGHTA, CDR2 FQGTGA, per germline. This CDR3 spans 15 amino acids. V lost 4 bases, J lost 5 bases, and 9 bases stayed unmatched. The CDR3 spells CASSSGGAAKTEAFF. The CDR3 nucleotides read TGTGCCAGCAGCTCAGGGGGCGCCGCGAAAACTGAAGCTTTCTTT. Full variable domain (missing parts from reference TRBV7-3 and TRBJ1-1): GAGVSQTPSNKVTEKGKYVELRCDPISGHTALYWYRQSLGQGPEFLIYFQGTGAADDSGLPNDRFFAVRPEGSVSTLKIQRTERGDSAVYLCASSSGGAAKTEAFFGQGTRLTVV.

This clonotype was counted only a few times. The chain joins TRBV12-3 or TRBV12-4 to TRBJ2-5, with D uncertain. This CDR3 comprises 14 residues. The germline V and J ends were trimmed by 5 bases and 0 bases, with 10 bases remaining between them. The CDR3 sequence: CASSRTINQETQYF. The CDR3, as DNA: TGTGCCAGCAGTCGAACAATAAACCAAGAGACCCAGTACTTC.

The V call is TRBV6-2 or TRBV6-3, the J call TRBJ2-1; 9 bases line up with TRBD2. The CDR3 length is 16 residues. Germline V CDR1 and CDR2: MNHEY, SVGEGT. Germline trimming cut 3 bases from V and 9 bases from J; bases unmatched to any gene: 12. The CDR3 loop reads CASSYWVAGVLGEQFF. CDR3 bases: TGTGCCAGCAGTTATTGGGTAGCGGGGGTGCTCGGTGAGCAGTTCTTC.